Listed below are T cell receptor beta chains from one sample, sequenced in a study of cytomegalovirus exposure and HLA in healthy donors. TCRdb keeps only in-frame clones here, not all; method: immunoSEQ multiplex PCR. The table shows about 160,000 clones, with under 75% occurring only once. Specimen: PBMCs. The receptors stem from a middle-aged man in good health and CMV-seropositive. CDR3s include the opening cysteine and the closing phenylalanine or tryptophan. D genes are given only for firm matches. Part of the rows lack a size; the others show once, few, many or a class for expanded clones.

J gene: TRBJ2-3; V gene: TRBV6-4; D gene: TRBD1; clone size: NA; CDR3 protein: CASSDSTGGADTQYF; CDR3 DNA: TGTGCCAGCAGTGACTCGACAGGGGGCGCAGATACGCAGTATTTT
J gene: TRBJ1-3; V gene: TRBV9; D gene: NA; clone size: NA; CDR3 protein: CASSPTGIAGNTIYF; CDR3 DNA: TGTGCCAGCAGCCCAACAGGGATTGCTGGAAACACCATATATTTT
J gene: TRBJ2-1; V gene: TRBV2; D gene: NA; clone size: once; CDR3 protein: CASSPFNEQFF; CDR3 DNA: TGTGCCAGCAGTCCTTTTAATGAGCAGTTCTTC
J gene: TRBJ1-1; V gene: TRBV4-3; D gene: NA; clone size: few; CDR3 protein: CASSPTGNTEAFF; CDR3 DNA: TGCGCCAGCAGCCCAACAGGGAACACTGAAGCTTTCTTT
J gene: TRBJ2-3; V gene: TRBV5-4; D gene: NA; clone size: NA; CDR3 protein: CASSLAGGSSTDTQYF; CDR3 DNA: TGTGCCAGCAGCTTGGCCGGGGGTAGTAGCACAGATACGCAGTATTTT
J gene: TRBJ2-7; V gene: TRBV6-1; D gene: NA; clone size: NA; CDR3 protein: CASSPRGYEQYF; CDR3 DNA: TGTGCCAGCAGTCCCCGGGGGTACGAGCAGTACTTC
J gene: TRBJ1-2; V gene: TRBV4-3; D gene: TRBD1; clone size: NA; CDR3 protein: CASSQIRTGQMGYTF; CDR3 DNA: TGCGCCAGCAGCCAGATCCGGACAGGACAGATGGGCTACACCTTC
J gene: TRBJ2-7; V gene: TRBV6-4; D gene: TRBD1; clone size: NA; CDR3 protein: CARTGTGSYEQYF; CDR3 DNA: TGTGCACGTACCGGGACAGGCTCCTACGAGCAGTACTTC
J gene: TRBJ1-5; V gene: TRBV30; D gene: NA; clone size: NA; CDR3 protein: CAWSEGRGLEPQHF; CDR3 DNA: TGTGCCTGGAGTGAGGGGAGGGGTCTGGAGCCCCAGCATTTT
J gene: TRBJ2-2; V gene: TRBV9; D gene: TRBD1; clone size: NA; CDR3 protein: CASSVEDRGTGELFF; CDR3 DNA: TGTGCCAGCAGCGTAGAGGACAGGGGCACCGGGGAGCTGTTTTTT
J gene: TRBJ2-3; V gene: TRBV15; D gene: NA; clone size: NA; CDR3 protein: CATSADVHDTQYF; CDR3 DNA: TGTGCCACCAGCGCGGATGTCCACGATACGCAGTATTTT
J gene: TRBJ2-3; V gene: TRBV9; D gene: TRBD2; clone size: once; CDR3 protein: CASSVALSRGGGSDTQYF; CDR3 DNA: TGTGCCAGCAGCGTAGCTTTGTCCCGCGGGGGGGGGTCAGATACGCAGTATTTT
J gene: TRBJ1-1; V gene: TRBV9; D gene: NA; clone size: NA; CDR3 protein: CASSVEDRNTEAFF; CDR3 DNA: TGTGCCAGCAGCGTAGAAGACAGGAACACTGAAGCTTTCTTT
J gene: TRBJ2-1; V gene: TRBV9; D gene: TRBD2; clone size: NA; CDR3 protein: CASSVRLAAQYNEQFF; CDR3 DNA: TGTGCCAGCAGCGTGAGGCTAGCGGCCCAATACAATGAGCAGTTCTTC
J gene: TRBJ2-1; V gene: TRBV4-1; D gene: NA; clone size: NA; CDR3 protein: CASSPLTPSRANEQFF; CDR3 DNA: TGCGCCAGCAGTCCCCTAACCCCCTCGAGGGCCAATGAGCAGTTCTTC
J gene: TRBJ1-2; V gene: TRBV9; D gene: NA; clone size: NA; CDR3 protein: CASRQTGGYTF; CDR3 DNA: TGTGCCAGCAGACAAACAGGTGGCTACACCTTC
J gene: TRBJ2-7; V gene: TRBV7-2; D gene: TRBD1; clone size: few; CDR3 protein: CASRYGQASYEQYF; CDR3 DNA: TGTGCCAGCAGATATGGACAGGCTTCCTACGAGCAGTACTTC
J gene: TRBJ2-1; V gene: TRBV9; D gene: TRBD2; clone size: few; CDR3 protein: CASSAPAGTSGGLSYNEQFF; CDR3 DNA: TGTGCCAGCAGCGCGCCCGCGGGGACTAGCGGGGGCCTCTCCTACAATGAGCAGTTCTTC
J gene: TRBJ1-2; V gene: TRBV7-2; D gene: NA; clone size: NA; CDR3 protein: CASSRGGFEGYTF; CDR3 DNA: TGTGCCAGCAGCCGAGGCGGCTTCGAAGGCTACACCTTC
J gene: TRBJ1-4; V gene: TRBV27; D gene: NA; clone size: NA; CDR3 protein: CASSFFRSPTNEKLFF; CDR3 DNA: TGTGCCAGCAGTTTTTTCCGTAGTCCAACTAATGAAAAACTGTTTTTT
J gene: TRBJ1-1; V gene: TRBV15; D gene: TRBD1; clone size: NA; CDR3 protein: CATSRDREWDTEAFF; CDR3 DNA: TGTGCCACCAGCAGGGACAGGGAATGGGACACTGAAGCTTTCTTT
J gene: TRBJ1-4; V gene: TRBV4-3; D gene: TRBD1; clone size: NA; CDR3 protein: CASSRQRQGGFTTNEKLFF; CDR3 DNA: TGCGCCAGCAGCCGGCAGCGGCAGGGGGGTTTCACAACTAATGAAAAACTGTTTTTT
J gene: TRBJ2-7; V gene: TRBV6-5; D gene: NA; clone size: NA; CDR3 protein: CASSYGTAGNEQYF; CDR3 DNA: TGTGCCAGCAGTTACGGGACCGCGGGGAACGAGCAGTACTTC
J gene: TRBJ2-7; V gene: TRBV4-3; D gene: NA; clone size: few; CDR3 protein: CASSQEARGSYEQYF; CDR3 DNA: TGCGCCAGCAGCCAAGAGGCCAGGGGCTCCTACGAGCAGTACTTC
J gene: TRBJ1-6; V gene: TRBV4-3; D gene: TRBD1; clone size: NA; CDR3 protein: CASSRGGQNNSPLHF; CDR3 DNA: TGCGCCAGCAGCCGAGGGGGCCAGAATAATTCACCCCTCCACTTT
J gene: TRBJ1-1; V gene: TRBV4-1; D gene: TRBD1; clone size: few; CDR3 protein: CASSQGTGMNTEAFF; CDR3 DNA: TGCGCCAGCAGCCAGGGGACAGGTATGAACACTGAAGCTTTCTTT
J gene: TRBJ2-5; V gene: TRBV25-1; D gene: TRBD2; clone size: NA; CDR3 protein: CASSEFRLAGRETQYF; CDR3 DNA: TGTGCCAGCAGTGAGTTTAGGCTAGCGGGGAGAGAGACCCAGTACTTC
J gene: TRBJ2-5; V gene: TRBV6-5; D gene: TRBD2; clone size: NA; CDR3 protein: CASSYSLAGGRETQYF; CDR3 DNA: TGTGCCAGCAGTTACTCACTAGCGGGGGGGCGTGAGACCCAGTACTTC
J gene: TRBJ2-7; V gene: TRBV5-1; D gene: TRBD1; clone size: NA; CDR3 protein: CASSLDGRGREQYF; CDR3 DNA: TGCGCCAGCAGCTTGGATGGCAGGGGGCGGGAGCAGTACTTC
J gene: TRBJ2-7; V gene: TRBV30; D gene: TRBD1; clone size: NA; CDR3 protein: CAWDRGPSYEQYF; CDR3 DNA: TGTGCCTGGGACAGGGGCCCCTCGTACGAGCAGTACTTC
J gene: TRBJ2-5; V gene: TRBV7-2; D gene: NA; clone size: NA; CDR3 protein: CASSKGQAPQETQYF; CDR3 DNA: TGTGCCAGCTCTAAAGGTCAGGCCCCCCAAGAGACCCAGTACTTC
J gene: TRBJ2-3; V gene: TRBV9; D gene: NA; clone size: NA; CDR3 protein: CASSVGGGKGDTQYF; CDR3 DNA: TGTGCCAGCAGCGTAGGGGGGGGCAAGGGAGATACGCAGTATTTT
J gene: TRBJ2-7; V gene: TRBV30; D gene: TRBD1; clone size: NA; CDR3 protein: CAWSAGTGVFYEQYF; CDR3 DNA: TGTGCCTGGAGTGCAGGGACAGGGGTTTTCTATGAGCAGTACTTC
J gene: TRBJ1-1; V gene: TRBV18; D gene: NA; clone size: NA; CDR3 protein: CASSTDRKNTEAFF; CDR3 DNA: TGTGCCAGCTCCACAGACAGGAAGAACACTGAAGCTTTCTTT
J gene: TRBJ2-5; V gene: TRBV5-4; D gene: NA; clone size: NA; CDR3 protein: CASSLVSGQETQYF; CDR3 DNA: TGTGCCAGCAGCTTGGTTAGCGGACAAGAGACCCAGTACTTC
J gene: TRBJ1-6; V gene: TRBV21-1; D gene: NA; clone size: NA; CDR3 protein: CASSKRWGRCSPLHF; CDR3 DNA: TGTGCCAGCAGCAAAAGATGGGGGAGGTGTTCACCCCTCCACTTT
J gene: TRBJ1-1; V gene: TRBV6-1; D gene: TRBD1; clone size: NA; CDR3 protein: CASSHPYRGFTEAFF; CDR3 DNA: TGTGCCAGCAGTCACCCCTACAGGGGTTTCACTGAAGCTTTCTTT
J gene: TRBJ2-5; V gene: TRBV5-1; D gene: TRBD2; clone size: NA; CDR3 protein: CASSDPVGGLETQYF; CDR3 DNA: TGCGCCAGCAGCGACCCGGTGGGAGGGTTAGAGACCCAGTACTTC
J gene: TRBJ1-5; V gene: TRBV7-6; D gene: NA; clone size: NA; CDR3 protein: CASSLETASVNQPQHF; CDR3 DNA: TGTGCCAGCAGCTTAGAAACAGCCTCCGTCAATCAGCCCCAGCATTTT
J gene: TRBJ2-1; V gene: TRBV9; D gene: TRBD2; clone size: NA; CDR3 protein: CASSVGAGVEGNEQFF; CDR3 DNA: TGTGCCAGCAGCGTAGGGGCGGGGGTTGAGGGGAATGAGCAGTTCTTC
J gene: TRBJ2-3; V gene: TRBV19; D gene: TRBD2; clone size: NA; CDR3 protein: CASSMGLAGLTDTQYF; CDR3 DNA: TGTGCCAGTAGTATGGGACTAGCGGGCCTAACAGATACGCAGTATTTT
J gene: TRBJ2-2; V gene: TRBV7-8; D gene: NA; clone size: NA; CDR3 protein: CASSLAGRGTGELFF; CDR3 DNA: TGTGCCAGCAGCTTAGCAGGTCGGGGCACCGGGGAGCTGTTTTTT
J gene: TRBJ1-1; V gene: TRBV7-7; D gene: NA; clone size: few; CDR3 protein: CASSTDRNTEAFF; CDR3 DNA: TGTGCTAGCAGTACGGACAGAAACACTGAAGCTTTCTTT
J gene: TRBJ2-7; V gene: TRBV5-6; D gene: TRBD2; clone size: NA; CDR3 protein: CASSRPGGRGGRYEQYF; CDR3 DNA: TGTGCCAGCAGCCGCCCCGGCGGGCGGGGGGGCCGTTACGAGCAGTACTTC
J gene: TRBJ2-4; V gene: TRBV19; D gene: TRBD1; clone size: once; CDR3 protein: CASSTGQGVNIQYF; CDR3 DNA: TGTGCCAGTAGCACGGGACAGGGCGTGAACATTCAGTACTTC
J gene: TRBJ1-3; V gene: TRBV5-1; D gene: NA; clone size: NA; CDR3 protein: CASSSEGREEAGNTIYF; CDR3 DNA: TGCGCCAGCAGCTCGGAAGGCCGGGAGGAAGCTGGAAACACCATATATTTT
J gene: TRBJ2-7; V gene: TRBV6-5; D gene: NA; clone size: NA; CDR3 protein: CASSNRYEQYF; CDR3 DNA: TGTGCCAGCAGCAACCGGTACGAGCAGTACTTC
J gene: TRBJ1-2; V gene: TRBV7-2; D gene: NA; clone size: NA; CDR3 protein: CASSPDSYGYTF; CDR3 DNA: TGTGCCAGCAGCCCAGACAGCTATGGCTACACCTTC
J gene: TRBJ2-7; V gene: TRBV19; D gene: NA; clone size: NA; CDR3 protein: CASSPDAQLIYEQYF; CDR3 DNA: TGTGCCAGTAGTCCAGATGCACAGCTAATCTACGAGCAGTACTTC
J gene: TRBJ2-3; V gene: TRBV7-9; D gene: NA; clone size: NA; CDR3 protein: CASRLGPGRVTDTQYF; CDR3 DNA: TGTGCCAGCAGACTAGGCCCCGGGCGTGTCACAGATACGCAGTATTTT
J gene: TRBJ1-2; V gene: TRBV27; D gene: NA; clone size: NA; CDR3 protein: CASASFLAPAGGYTF; CDR3 DNA: TGTGCCAGCGCTAGTTTCCTTGCACCGGCGGGCGGCTACACCTTC
J gene: TRBJ1-1; V gene: TRBV18; D gene: TRBD1; clone size: once; CDR3 protein: CASSLGTGPTSTEAFF; CDR3 DNA: TGTGCCAGCTCCCTGGGGACAGGGCCGACATCCACTGAAGCTTTCTTT
J gene: TRBJ2-5; V gene: TRBV6-1; D gene: NA; clone size: NA; CDR3 protein: CATGERQETQYF; CDR3 DNA: TGTGCCACGGGGGAGCGGCAAGAGACCCAGTACTTC
J gene: TRBJ2-2; V gene: TRBV7-2; D gene: NA; clone size: NA; CDR3 protein: CASSIQSNTGELFF; CDR3 DNA: TGTGCCAGCAGCATCCAATCGAACACCGGGGAGCTGTTTTTT
J gene: TRBJ2-5; V gene: TRBV7-2; D gene: NA; clone size: NA; CDR3 protein: CASSFGLLLGETQYF; CDR3 DNA: TGTGCCAGCAGCTTCGGACTCCTACTGGGGGAGACCCAGTACTTC